The 18 T cell receptor beta chains presented below share a single source sample, sequenced in a study of T cell changes during pregnancy in multiple sclerosis. Here immunoSEQ multiplex PCR was the method, and the copy in TCRdb shows in-frame clones only, minus some. The sample has fewer than 85,000 clones; approximately 92% are singletons. This sample comprised peripheral blood, obtained before pregnancy. The receptors derive from a female donor with multiple sclerosis, enrolled in a pregnancy study.

This sequence joins TRBV27 and TRBJ2-6, with D possibly being TRBD1 (5 bases). Looked up from germline, CDR1 is MNHEY and CDR2 is SMNVEV (reference sequence). V was shortened by 2 bases and J by 0 bases, with 11 bases between the two germline ends. This CDR3 is built from 17 residues. The CDR3 sequence: CASSLNRLRSGANVLTF. CDR3 in DNA: TGTGCCAGCAGTTTAAACAGGCTACGCTCTGGGGCCAACGTCCTGACTTTC.

V is TRBV5-4 and J is TRBJ2-1, with D perhaps TRBD2 (5 bases). The CDR3 spans 15 residues. CDR1 and CDR2 (germline): SGHNT, YYREEE (reference sequence). With 4 bases removed from V and 0 bases from J, the gap between germline ends came to 11 bases. The CDR3 DNA is TGTGCCAGCAGCCCCCTGGGGAGCTCCTACAATGAGCAGTTCTTC. Protein: CASSPLGSSYNEQFF. Complete variable domain (other parts from reference TRBV5-4 and TRBJ2-1): ETGVTQSPTHLIKTRGQQVTLRCSSQSGHNTVSWYQQALGQGPQFIFQYYREEENGRGNFPPRFSGLQFPNYSSELNVNALELDDSALYLCASSPLGSSYNEQFFGPGTRLTVL.

As concerns this clone: Other DNA sequences from this sample encode an identical CDR3 as well. The chain links TRBV6-4 to TRBJ2-7, with D unclear. V was clipped by 6 bases and J by 4 bases, with 25 bases between them. The germline V gene has CDR1 MRHNA and CDR2 SNTAGT. CDR3 length: 17 amino acids. The CDR3 DNA reads as TGTGCCAGCAGCGACCCTCGGTGGGCAGGCCCGATGTACGAGCAGTACTTC. Translating gives CASSDPRWAGPMYEQYF.

The CDR3 protein is CASSLLAGSYNEQFF. The CDR3 bases are TGTGCCAGCAGCTTACTAGCGGGTTCCTACAATGAGCAGTTCTTC. This chain joins TRBV28 and TRBJ2-1; 9 nucleotides align to TRBD2. The CDR3 runs to 15 residues. Germline lookup yields CDR1 MDHEN and CDR2 SYDVKM. With 6 bases clipped from V and 1 base from J, the junction kept 4 bases outside the gene matches.

This chain links TRBV30 with TRBJ1-1, with D maybe TRBD1 (5 bases). The germline V and J ends were trimmed by 2 bases and 3 bases, with 13 bases remaining between them. The V gene's germline CDR1 is GTSNPN and CDR2 SVGIG (reference sequence). The length of the CDR3 is 14 residues. CDR3 region: CAWSPKGTYTEAFF. The CDR3 region has the DNA TGTGCCTGGAGTCCTAAGGGGACTTACACTGAAGCTTTCTTT.

The rearrangement links TRBV6-5 to TRBJ2-3; TRBD2 aligns across 9 bases. The CDR3 has 16 residues. With V trimmed by 0 bases and J by 5 bases, 6 bases remained unmatched. Germline CDR1 is MNHEY and CDR2 is SVGAGI. CDR3: CASSYSSGGLEDTQYF. The CDR3 DNA follows: TGTGCCAGCAGTTACTCGAGCGGGGGGCTGGAAGATACGCAGTATTTT.

This clone was counted a single time. The chain carries TRBV6-1 and TRBJ2-1; 8 bases map to TRBD2. In germline, CDR1 is MNHNS, CDR2 SASEGT. The trim removed 2 bases at V and 8 bases at J, leaving 11 bases unmatched. The CDR3 is 16 residues long. In DNA, the CDR3 is TGTGCCAGCAGTGAAATCAACGGAGCGGGAGTGGATGAGCAGTTCTTC. Protein product: CASSEINGAGVDEQFF.

The chain uses TRBV7-9 and TRBJ1-5; no reliable D call. This CDR3 comprises 14 residues. Trimming took off 5 bases at V and 1 base at J, with 9 bases between the two ends. Germline V gene data show CDR1 as SEHNR and CDR2 as FQNEAQ (reference sequence). CDR3 protein: CASSHPGSNQPQHF. The CDR3 region has the DNA TGTGCCAGCAGCCACCCGGGGAGCAATCAGCCCCAGCATTTT. Based on the CDR3 plus reference TRBV7-9 and TRBJ1-5, the full variable domain is DTGVSQNPRHKITKRGQNVTFRCDPISEHNRLYWYRQTLGQGPEFLTYFQNEAQLEKSRLLSDRFSAERPKGSFSTLEIQRTEQGDSAMYLCASSHPGSNQPQHFGDGTRLSIL.

The chain carries TRBV7-9 and TRBJ1-2; 8 bases match TRBD1. The CDR3 is 18 residues long. Germline V gives CDR1 SEHNR, CDR2 FQNEAQ (reference sequence). With 5 bases clipped from V and 1 base from J, the junction kept 15 bases outside the gene matches. The CDR3 sequence: CASSPQGTGGSGNYGYTF. CDR3 DNA: TGTGCCAGCAGCCCACAGGGTACAGGGGGATCTGGTAACTATGGCTACACCTTC.

The V and J genes are TRBV6-1 and TRBJ1-5; TRBD1 might be the D (5 bases). Deletions cut 1 base from V and 6 bases from J, with 13 bases between. This CDR3 has 15 amino acids. Per the germline V gene, CDR1 is MNHNS and CDR2 is SASEGT. CDR3 DNA sequence: TGTGCCAGCAGTGAAGAAGTGGGGGGAGGTCAGCCCCAGCATTTT. This codes for CASSEEVGGGQPQHF.

The V gene is TRBV5-1, the J gene TRBJ2-5, with D unclear. The germline V gene has CDR1 SGHRS and CDR2 YFSETQ. This CDR3 contains 14 residues. With 0 bases removed from V and 3 bases from J, the gap between germline ends came to 9 bases. CDR3 loop: CASSLVSQKETQYF. The CDR3 DNA sequence: TGCGCCAGCAGCTTGGTGTCTCAGAAAGAGACCCAGTACTTC.

The chain employs TRBV29-1 and TRBJ2-2; 8 positions agree with TRBD1. Trimming at V came to 5 bases and at J to 3 bases, leaving 2 bases not matched to a gene. The CDR3 has 13 amino acids. Germline V gene data show CDR1 as SQVTM and CDR2 as ANQGSEA. The CDR3, as DNA: TGCAGCGTTACAGGGGGATACACCGGGGAGCTGTTTTTT. Protein product: CSVTGGYTGELFF.

The chain couples TRBV5-1 to TRBJ2-1; D is perhaps TRBD2 (6 bases). CDR3 size: 15 residues. V dropped 0 bases and J dropped 0 bases, with 7 bases sitting between them. The germline gives CDR1 SGHRS, CDR2 YFSETQ. The chain's CDR3 is CASSLDGSSYNEQFF. The CDR3 DNA follows: TGCGCCAGCAGCTTGGACGGGAGCTCCTACAATGAGCAGTTCTTC.

CDR3 in amino acids: CASSPRVAGPYEQYF. For the CDR3, the DNA is TGCGCCAGCAGCCCCCGCGTAGCGGGACCCTACGAGCAGTACTTC. This sequence joins TRBV5-1 and TRBJ2-7; 8 bases are shared with TRBD2. V gave up 4 bases and J gave up 2 bases; unmatched junction bases: 8. The CDR3 sequence is 15 residues long. Germline CDR1 and CDR2: SGHRS and YFSETQ.

V usage is TRBV19 and J usage is TRBJ1-2, with D hard to call. This CDR3 region has 15 residues. Germline V gene sequence: CDR1 LNHDA, CDR2 SQIVND (reference sequence). V was trimmed by 3 bases and J by 4 bases, leaving 15 bases between them. The CDR3 spells CASSIRGSETYGYTF. The DNA of the CDR3 is TGTGCCAGTAGTATCCGGGGAAGCGAAACCTATGGCTACACCTTC.

This rearrangement joins TRBV13 to TRBJ2-7; 7 bases align to TRBD2. The CDR3 has 16 residues. Germline-derived CDR1 and CDR2 are PRHDT and FYEKMQ (reference sequence). The J segment lost 7 bases and the V segment lost 1 base, leaving 13 bases of the junction unmatched. In nucleotides, the CDR3 is TGTGCCAGCAGCTTAGTCCCAGCGGGACCCTCAGGAGAGCAGTACTTC. Amino acid sequence: CASSLVPAGPSGEQYF.

The rearrangement links TRBV2 to TRBJ2-2, with 10 bases aligning to TRBD2. This CDR3 spans 16 amino acids. Germline V gives CDR1 SNHLY, CDR2 FYNNEI. Germline trimming cut 8 bases from V and 5 bases from J; bases unmatched to any gene: 11. DNA for the CDR3: TGTGCCAGCCGAGAGTCGAGACTAGCGGGTACCGGGGAGCTGTTTTTT. This codes for CASRESRLAGTGELFF.

This clone was picked up one time. V and J are TRBV29-1 and TRBJ2-2, with TRBD2 matching over 9 bases. Germline V CDR1 and CDR2: SQVTM, ANQGSEA. Germline trimming cut 5 bases from V and 6 bases from J; bases unmatched to any gene: 1. The CDR3 has 12 amino acids. The DNA of the CDR3 is TGCAGCGTTTTAGCGGGAGCCGGGGAGCTGTTTTTT. Translated: CSVLAGAGELFF.